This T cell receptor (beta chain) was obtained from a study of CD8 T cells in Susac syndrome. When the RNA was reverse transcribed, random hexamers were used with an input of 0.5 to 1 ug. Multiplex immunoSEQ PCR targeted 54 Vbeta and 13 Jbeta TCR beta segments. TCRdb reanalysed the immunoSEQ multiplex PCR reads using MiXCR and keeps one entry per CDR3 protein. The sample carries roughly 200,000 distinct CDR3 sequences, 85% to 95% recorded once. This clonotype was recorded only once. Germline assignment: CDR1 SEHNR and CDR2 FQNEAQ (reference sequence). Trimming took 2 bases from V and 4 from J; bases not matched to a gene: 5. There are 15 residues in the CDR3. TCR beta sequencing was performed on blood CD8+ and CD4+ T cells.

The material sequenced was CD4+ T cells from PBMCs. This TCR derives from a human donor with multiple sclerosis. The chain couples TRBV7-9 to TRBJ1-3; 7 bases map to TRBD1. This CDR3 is CASSLKQGYGNTIYF. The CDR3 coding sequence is TGTGCCAGCAGCTTAAAACAGGGGTACGGAAACACCATATATTTT.